This paragraph covers one TCR beta chain sequence. Its antigen is unknown. Version v3.0 of the immunoSEQ assay was performed at survey level. Assay: immunoSEQ multiplex PCR; the TCRdb copy retains only in-frame clones and omits some. The sample yields tens of thousands of clones, roughly 93% seen once. The data were obtained in a study of long-term antiretroviral therapy in people with HIV. General study findings and limits: Blood dates from the mid-2000s to the late 2010s, possibly under older ART regimens.

Trimming took 4 bases from V and 6 from J; bases not matched to a gene: 11. This CDR3 is 15 amino acids long. This clonotype was obtained from a woman aged 35 to 49 with HIV. Sequenced material: unsorted PBMCs, taken 7.6 years after starting antiretroviral therapy. The chain employs TRBV5-7 and TRBJ1-2; 8 nucleotides align to TRBD1. TRBV5-7 is annotated as an ORF whose role is uncertain. The CDR3 region has the DNA TGTGCCAGCAGCCCACAATACAGGGGGAGGGATGGCTACACCTTC. It specifies CASSPQYRGRDGYTF.